This entry features one T cell receptor beta chain sequence. This sample stems from a study of response to subunit inactivated influenza vaccine. Trimming took 0 bases from V and 0 from J; bases not matched to a gene: 13. CDR1 is DFQATT, CDR2 SNEGSKA, per germline (reference sequence). CDR3 size: 20 residues. TCRdb ran MiXCR on the RT-PCR reads and lists one entry per CDR3 protein. The sample lists 500,000 to 700,000 distinct CDR3 sequences; roughly 23% were seen once. This same sample was also taken into another study, of T cells expressing NK-cell markers. From that study: 5'RACE template switching built TCR beta cDNA with unique molecular identifiers.

The chain links TRBV20-1 to TRBJ2-3; 12 bases fit TRBD2. The sequence was obtained from a man between 45 and 60 years old who received an inactivated influenza vaccine. Source: CD4+ T cells sorted from PBMCs, taken 11 to 12 days after vaccination. CDR3 residues: CSARDHAGASGRESTDTQYF. CDR3 DNA: TGCAGTGCTAGAGATCATGCCGGGGCTAGCGGGAGGGAAAGCACAGATACGCAGTATTTT.